Given below is one T cell receptor (beta chain) in context. The antigen this receptor binds is unknown. Base-call qualities are not available, and no considerably larger clone is one nucleotide away. The CDR3 has 17 amino acids, counting the end cysteine and phenylalanine. CDR3 DNA is the only sequence kept; it has 51 bases, read in frame from the first base. Deletion took 0 bases off V and 0 bases off J, with a span of 14 bases between the germline ends. CDR1 and CDR2, per the germline V gene, are SGDLS and YYNGEE. The CDR3 regions of human TCRbeta chains were analyzed by immunosequencing. The authors processed their data as follows. TCRs in the repertoires were matched against a reference library of SARS-CoV-2-specific TCRs that had been generated with the MIRA antigen-specificity platform. Breadth was defined as the fraction of unique TCRs that were SARS-CoV-2-associated, and depth was defined as the fraction of total T cells that were SARS-CoV-2-associated. Using the MIRA data, each spike-specific TCR was assigned both to the spike region to which the TCR was reactive and to a CD4 or CD8 class. Log10-transformed breadth and depth values were compared by one-way ANOVA with Sidak's multiple comparisons tests. This is the immuneACCESS table as TCRdb keeps it, with only in-frame sequences that have V and J called. A part of the clones is gone; compared with another copy, unresolved V genes explain less than half, and the rest is unexplained. Clone size and the V and J calls come from that table; the DNA yielded D and trimming. The sample includes tens of thousands of clones, with 88% observed a single time. The leading ten clones occupy 9.5% to 13% of the sample.

This specimen comes from a study of T cell responses to AZD1222 COVID-19 vaccine (dated by TCRdb to the early 2020s). Regarding the research as a whole: TCR sequencing was performed for some 250 trial participants, of whom 207 were given two doses of AZD1222 and some 26 were given two doses of MenACWY control vaccine. Trial participants were enrolled by age into 18-55, 56-69 and 70-plus year subgroups, with 148, 28 and 57 TCR-sequenced participants respectively.

Results the study describes overall, beyond this receptor: Epitopes outside the regions mutated in the B.1.351 and B.1.1.7 variants were reportedly recognized by nearly half of the unique spike-specific TCRs. The 56-69-year group was small, and its depth increase did not reach significance, likely because of low power. Because no day 14 peak-response samples were available, the repertoires could be characterized only after the peak T cell response. Vaccine-associated CD4 TCRs spanned the whole spike protein, with dominant responses in regions 160-218 and 743-854. Conclusions about previously exposed vaccinees are limited because only six or seven AZD1222 recipients were SARS-CoV-2 seropositive at baseline. Spike-specific TCR breadth and depth rose significantly after two AZD1222 doses compared with day 0 and with MenACWY recipients. Participants were mostly white British and included more females than males, and it was suggested by the authors that clonal diversity may have been underestimated.

The meaning of the sample's time point label: about 28 days (+/-7) after the second vaccine dose. Because spike-specific TCR depth and breadth did not differ between the two schedules, AZD1222 recipients who got a second dose at roughly 4 weeks were pooled with those who got a second dose at roughly 12 weeks. Vaccinee samples came from UK trials COV001 and COV002, including a single-blind randomized controlled phase 2/3 trial of AZD1222 (ChAdOx1 nCoV-19) in healthy adults. Trial participant PBMC samples were collected at day 0 and day 28 after the second dose for TCRbeta chain sequencing. Sequenced material: peripheral blood, taken 28 days after the second AZD1222 dose. The chain joins TRBV9 to TRBJ2-3, and the D gene may be TRBD2, 6 bases matching. This TCR was sampled from an adult who received the AZD1222 COVID-19 vaccine. The nucleotide sequence reads TGTGCCAGCAGCGTAGGTGTTAGCGGATCTAGCACAGATACGCAGTATTTT. It translates to CASSVGVSGSSTDTQYF. Reference TRBV9 and TRBJ2-3 proteins supply the regions before and after the CDR3; the full variable domain is: DSGVTQTPKHLITATGQRVTLRCSPRSGDLSVYWYQQSLDQGLQFLIQYYNGEERAKGNILERFSAQQFPDLHSELNLSSLELGDSALYFCASSVGVSGSSTDTQYFGPGTRLTVL.